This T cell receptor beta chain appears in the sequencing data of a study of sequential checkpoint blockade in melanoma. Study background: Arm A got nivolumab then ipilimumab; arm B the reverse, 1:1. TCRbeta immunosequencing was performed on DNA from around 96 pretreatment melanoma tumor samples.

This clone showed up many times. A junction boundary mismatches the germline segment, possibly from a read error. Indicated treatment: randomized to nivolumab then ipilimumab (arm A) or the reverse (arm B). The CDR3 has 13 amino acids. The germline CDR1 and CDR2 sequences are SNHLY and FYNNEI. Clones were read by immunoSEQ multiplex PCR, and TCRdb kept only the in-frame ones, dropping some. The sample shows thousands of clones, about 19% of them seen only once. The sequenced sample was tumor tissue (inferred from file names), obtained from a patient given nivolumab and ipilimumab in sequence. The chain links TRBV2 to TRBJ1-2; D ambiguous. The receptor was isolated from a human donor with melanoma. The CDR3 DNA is TGTGCCAGCAGTGAATATTCTAGAACGTTCGCCGCCTTC. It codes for CASSEYSRTFAAF.